A selection of T cell receptor beta chains follows, all from one sample in a study of CD8+ T cells in alopecia areata. Sequenced by immunoSEQ multiplex PCR; TCRdb stores in-frame clones only, minus some. The table lists 120,000 or so clones, roughly 50% of them singletons. Sample: NKG2D-low CD8+ T cells sorted from blood. The receptor set was obtained from a human donor with alopecia areata. Each CDR3 is given with its conserved first and last residue. A D gene is named only where the DNA matches it firmly. Not all rows give a size; the values are once, few, many and, for expanded clones, a class.

DNA: TGTGCCAGCAACCGCGGCGACGAGCAGTACTTC
CDR3: CASNRGDEQYF
V: TRBV6-6
J: TRBJ2-7
D: .
size: .

DNA: TGTGCCAGCAGTTTGTCCGGTTTTGGGGCCAACGTCCTGACTTTC
CDR3: CASSLSGFGANVLTF
V: TRBV27
J: TRBJ2-6
D: .
size: .

DNA: TGTGCCAGCAGAGGGACATACACTAGCACAGATACGCAGTATTTT
CDR3: CASRGTYTSTDTQYF
V: TRBV2
J: TRBJ2-3
D: .
size: .

DNA: TGTGCCAGCATTTCTAGCGGGGGGGACAATGAGCAGTTCTTC
CDR3: CASISSGGDNEQFF
V: TRBV2
J: TRBJ2-1
D: TRBD2
size: once

DNA: TGTGCCACCGGACCACTTTACGAGCAGTACTTC
CDR3: CATGPLYEQYF
V: TRBV2
J: TRBJ2-7
D: .
size: .

DNA: TGCAGCGTTGATCAACGCCAAGAGACCCAGTACTTC
CDR3: CSVDQRQETQYF
V: TRBV29-1
J: TRBJ2-5
D: .
size: .

DNA: TGCAGCGTTGAAGGGGGTGCGGAAGAGACCCAGTACTTC
CDR3: CSVEGGAEETQYF
V: TRBV29-1
J: TRBJ2-5
D: .
size: .

DNA: TGTGCCAGCAGTCACTTCTACAGGGCCCCCTACGAGCAGTACTTC
CDR3: CASSHFYRAPYEQYF
V: TRBV28
J: TRBJ2-7
D: .
size: few

DNA: TGTGCCAGCAGTGCCACTAGCGGGACCGGGGAGCTGTTTTTT
CDR3: CASSATSGTGELFF
V: TRBV27
J: TRBJ2-2
D: TRBD2
size: .

DNA: TGTGCCAGCAGTTCAACGGGACAGGGGAAGGAGACCCAGTACTTC
CDR3: CASSSTGQGKETQYF
V: TRBV28
J: TRBJ2-5
D: TRBD1
size: .

DNA: TGTGCCAGCAGGCACTCGGGGGAGGGTGAGCAGTTCTTC
CDR3: CASRHSGEGEQFF
V: TRBV27
J: TRBJ2-1
D: TRBD2
size: .

DNA: TGTGCCAGCGCACTGAGGGGCTCCTACAATGAGCAGTTCTTC
CDR3: CASALRGSYNEQFF
V: TRBV27
J: TRBJ2-1
D: .
size: few

DNA: TGCAGCGTAAGTGAGGAGGGGGCATACGAGCAGTACTTC
CDR3: CSVSEEGAYEQYF
V: TRBV29-1
J: TRBJ2-7
D: .
size: .

DNA: TGCAGCGTTATAGGACAGGGGCGGTTCTTC
CDR3: CSVIGQGRFF
V: TRBV29-1
J: TRBJ2-1
D: TRBD1
size: .

DNA: TGCAGCGTAGACGACGGAGCTAACTATGGCTACACCTTC
CDR3: CSVDDGANYGYTF
V: TRBV29-1
J: TRBJ1-2
D: .
size: few

DNA: TGTGCCAGCAGCCATCTTGGCACAGATACGCAGTATTTT
CDR3: CASSHLGTDTQYF
V: TRBV28
J: TRBJ2-3
D: .
size: few

DNA: TGTGCCAGCAGTGCTACAGGGTTGGGGAACATTCAGTACTTC
CDR3: CASSATGLGNIQYF
V: TRBV28
J: TRBJ2-4
D: .
size: .

DNA: TGTGCCAGCAGCTTTAGCGGGGGAAGCACAGATACGCAGTATTTT
CDR3: CASSFSGGSTDTQYF
V: TRBV27
J: TRBJ2-3
D: TRBD2
size: .

DNA: TGCAGCGTTGACCTAAATGACGTGCGGGAGGTCACAGATACGCAGTATTTT
CDR3: CSVDLNDVREVTDTQYF
V: TRBV29-1
J: TRBJ2-3
D: TRBD2
size: .

DNA: TGTGCCAGCAGCGCAGTGGACAGGTACAATGAGCAGTTCTTC
CDR3: CASSAVDRYNEQFF
V: TRBV11-2
J: TRBJ2-1
D: TRBD1
size: few

DNA: TGTGCCTGGAGGACAGCAACTAATGAAAAACTGTTTTTT
CDR3: CAWRTATNEKLFF
V: TRBV30
J: TRBJ1-4
D: .
size: once

DNA: TGCAGCGTTGGTGGGGAAAACACCGGGGAGCTGTTTTTT
CDR3: CSVGGENTGELFF
V: TRBV29-1
J: TRBJ2-2
D: .
size: .

DNA: TGCAGCGTTGAATTGGGGACCGGGGAGACCCAGTACTTC
CDR3: CSVELGTGETQYF
V: TRBV29-1
J: TRBJ2-5
D: .
size: .

DNA: TGCAGCGTTGTAGGAAGCGGGGAAACTAATTCACCCCTCCACTTT
CDR3: CSVVGSGETNSPLHF
V: TRBV29-1
J: TRBJ1-6
D: .
size: .

DNA: TGTGCCAGCAGTTTCGTACTCACAGATACGCAGTATTTT
CDR3: CASSFVLTDTQYF
V: TRBV28
J: TRBJ2-3
D: .
size: .

DNA: TGTGCCTGGATGGGAGAGAAGAGCTCCTACGAGCAGTACTTC
CDR3: CAWMGEKSSYEQYF
V: TRBV30
J: TRBJ2-7
D: .
size: few

DNA: TGTGCCAGCAGCCTGGGAAGTTCCGATACGCAGTATTTT
CDR3: CASSLGSSDTQYF
V: TRBV7-9
J: TRBJ2-3
D: .
size: .

DNA: TGCAGCGTTGAAGACAGGGGATACGAGCAGTACTTC
CDR3: CSVEDRGYEQYF
V: TRBV29-1
J: TRBJ2-7
D: .
size: .

DNA: TGCAGCGTCCCTTTGGCGCGGGCCCAGTACTTC
CDR3: CSVPLARAQYF
V: TRBV29-1
J: TRBJ2-5
D: .
size: .

DNA: TGTGCCACCAGCAGAGATCGGGGGATTGGCACTGAAGCTTTCTTT
CDR3: CATSRDRGIGTEAFF
V: TRBV15
J: TRBJ1-1
D: .
size: .

DNA: TGCAGCGTTGAATGGCAGGGGGAATGGGGCTACACCTTC
CDR3: CSVEWQGEWGYTF
V: TRBV29-1
J: TRBJ1-2
D: TRBD1
size: .

DNA: TGCAGCGTTGAAGCAGGGGGTGGTGAAAAACTGTTTTTT
CDR3: CSVEAGGGEKLFF
V: TRBV29-1
J: TRBJ1-4
D: TRBD1
size: .

DNA: TGTGCCTGGAGAAAGGGGAATGAGCAGTTCTTC
CDR3: CAWRKGNEQFF
V: TRBV30
J: TRBJ2-1
D: .
size: .

DNA: TGCAGCGTCCCGGGGGCGGATGAAGCTTTCTTT
CDR3: CSVPGADEAFF
V: TRBV29-1
J: TRBJ1-1
D: .
size: .

DNA: TGTGCCAGCAGCCAAACTAGCGGGGACACCGGGGAGCTGTTTTTT
CDR3: CASSQTSGDTGELFF
V: TRBV14
J: TRBJ2-2
D: TRBD2
size: few